A single sample is the source of the 24 T cell receptor beta chains below, sequenced in a study of blood T cells in healthy people across ages. Sample-barcoded 5' priming and a J-beta primer mix drove a second PCR of 7 to 11 cycles. TCRdb analysed the 5' RACE reads with MiXCR anew, one entry per CDR3 protein. The profile shows 1.4 million to 1.5 million distinct CDR3 sequences, around two fifths of them singletons. Sequencing input: blood. The receptors shown here come from a woman aged 18-35 years in good health.

V and J are TRBV6-5 and TRBJ2-5, with 7 bases matching TRBD2. The V and J ends lost 2 bases and 4 bases, in that order; junction bases with no gene match: 7. The CDR3 has 15 amino acids. Germline V gene data show CDR1 as MNHEY and CDR2 as SVGAGI. This CDR3 is CASSYEGLAGETQYF. CDR3 bases: TGTGCCAGCAGTTACGAAGGATTAGCGGGAGAGACCCAGTACTTC.

V and J are TRBV11-2 and TRBJ2-5; 9 nucleotides agree with TRBD2. The junction had 17 bases not matched to a gene; V was cut back by 4 bases and J by 11 bases. Germline CDR1 reads SGHAT; CDR2 reads FQNNGV. This CDR3 spans 16 amino acids. CDR3 residues: CASSSSSGIGYNEQYF. CDR3 sequence (DNA): TGTGCCAGCAGCTCCTCTAGCGGGATTGGTTACAATGAGCAGTACTTC.

This clonotype showed up just a few times. The J gene is TRBJ2-1, the V gene TRBV15, with D unclear. Trimming took off 2 bases at V and 0 bases at J, with 11 bases between the two ends. This CDR3 is 16 amino acids long. CDR1 and CDR2 (germline): LNHNV, YYDKDF (reference sequence). CDR3 sequence reads: CATSRPPPSSYNEQFF. The CDR3 DNA reads as TGTGCCACCAGCAGACCACCCCCGAGCTCCTACAATGAGCAGTTCTTC.

This clonotype was detected a few times. CDR3 DNA sequence: TGTGCCAGCAGCTTAGAGGGCAATCCCTACAATGAGCAGTTCTTC. This sequence encodes CASSLEGNPYNEQFF. This rearrangement joins TRBV7-9 to TRBJ2-1, with D unresolved. This CDR3 has 15 amino acids. V shed 1 base and J shed 2 bases, with 9 bases lying between them. Germline V gives CDR1 SEHNR, CDR2 FQNEAQ (reference sequence).

The gene calls are TRBV28 and TRBJ2-3; D not certain. Deletions cut 3 bases from V and 0 bases from J, with 28 bases between. CDR3 length equals 21 residues. Germline V gives CDR1 MDHEN, CDR2 SYDVKM. The CDR3 coding sequence is TGTGCCAGCAGTTTTGTTATGGCATTGGAAACGACCCAACATAGCACAGATACGCAGTATTTT. This sequence encodes CASSFVMALETTQHSTDTQYF.

The chain recombines TRBV5-1 with TRBJ1-1; the D is unclear. V lost 9 bases, J lost 2 bases, and 17 bases lay in between. This CDR3 region has 14 residues. The germline V gene encodes CDR1 SGHRS and CDR2 YFSETQ. CDR3 DNA: TGCGCCATCACAGACCGGGTTTTAAACACTGAAGCTTTCTTT. This gives the protein CAITDRVLNTEAFF.

CDR3 sequence (DNA): TGCAGTGCTAGTTTTGGCGGGACGACCTACGAGCAGTACTTC. Residues: CSASFGGTTYEQYF. This chain uses TRBV20-1 with TRBJ2-7, with D tentatively TRBD2 (6 bases). The CDR3 is 14 amino acids. The germline V and J ends were trimmed by 3 bases and 2 bases, with 14 bases remaining between them. Germline lookup yields CDR1 DFQATT and CDR2 SNEGSKA (reference sequence).

The rearrangement links TRBV12-3 or TRBV12-4 to TRBJ2-4, with a tentative D call TRBD2 (5 bases). V shed 1 base and J shed 0 bases, with 10 bases lying between them. The CDR3 runs to 16 residues. Here the CDR3 DNA reads TGTGCCAGCAGTTTAGGAGCGGAGAGAGCCAAAAACATTCAGTACTTC. Protein: CASSLGAERAKNIQYF.

This clonotype was detected a few times. V usage is TRBV10-3 and J usage is TRBJ2-5; D possibly uses TRBD1 or TRBD2 (5 bases each). CDR1 and CDR2 from the germline V gene are ENHRY and SYGVKD. The V end lost 8 bases, the J end lost 7 bases, and 17 bases lay between the germline ends. The CDR3 totals 13 residues. For the CDR3, the DNA is TGTGCCATCGCCGGGACGGACGGAGGGACCCAGTACTTC. This sequence encodes CAIAGTDGGTQYF.

The chain links TRBV6-6 to TRBJ1-5; D perhaps matches TRBD1 (5 bases). Germline loops: CDR1 MNHNY, CDR2 SVGAGI (reference sequence). Deletions cut 5 bases from V and 4 bases from J, with 12 bases between. This CDR3 is built from 14 residues. Here the CDR3 DNA reads TGTGCCAGCAGTCCTCCGCAGGGTAATCAGCCCCAGCATTTT. Residues: CASSPPQGNQPQHF.

This clonotype was observed once. The chain has TRBV6-6 and TRBJ1-4; D uncertain. V dropped 2 bases and J dropped 8 bases, with 12 bases sitting between them. CDR1 is MNHNY and CDR2 is SVGAGI in the germline V gene (reference sequence). This CDR3 comprises 14 residues. CDR3 residues: CASSYKGVREKLFF. The CDR3 nucleotides read TGTGCCAGCAGTTACAAGGGTGTGCGAGAAAAACTGTTTTTT.

CDR3 amino acids: CASRASLIETQYF. CDR3 in DNA: TGTGCCAGCCGGGCTAGCTTGATCGAGACCCAGTACTTC. This chain joins TRBV28 and TRBJ2-5; TRBD2 is a possible D gene (5 bases). The V gene's germline CDR1 is MDHEN and CDR2 SYDVKM. CDR3 length equals 13 residues. V gave up 8 bases and J gave up 5 bases, with 15 bases separating them.

Details on this clonotype: Compared with germline, one end of the junction differs, possibly owing to a read error. The V gene is TRBV6-6, the J gene TRBJ1-2; D not resolved. The CDR3 is 13 amino acids. Germline-derived CDR1 and CDR2 are MNHNY and SVGAGI (reference sequence). The CDR3 sequence is CASSDSDREGYTF. In DNA, the CDR3 is TGTGCCAGCAGTGACTCGGACCGAGAGGGCTACACCTTC.

In regard to this clonotype: The germline gene is not matched at one end of the junction; a read error may be the cause. This chain uses TRBV6-1 with TRBJ2-1; perhaps TRBD2 as D (7 bases). The CDR3 length is 15 residues. Per the germline V gene, CDR1 is MNHNS and CDR2 is SASEGT. CDR3: CASSEGGGNYNVQFF. The DNA for the CDR3 is TGTGCCAGCAGCGAGGGAGGGGGGAATTACAATGTGCAGTTCTTC.

The J gene is TRBJ2-7, the V gene TRBV20-1; D is uncertain. The germline V gene has CDR1 DFQATT and CDR2 SNEGSKA (reference sequence). V was shortened by 1 base and J by 6 bases, with 4 bases between the two germline ends. This CDR3 has 10 amino acids. CDR3 in DNA: TGCAGTGCTAGAGGGTGCGAGCAGTACTTC. Protein: CSARGCEQYF.

This clonotype was found many times. The chain couples TRBV20-1 to TRBJ2-4; no firm D call. The germline V and J ends were trimmed by 6 bases and 5 bases, with 14 bases remaining between them. The length of the CDR3 is 13 residues. CDR1 and CDR2 from the germline V gene are DFQATT and SNEGSKA (reference sequence). CDR3 in DNA: TGCAGTGCCGACCGGGCGCCACAAAACATTCAGTACTTC. Its translation: CSADRAPQNIQYF.

Only a few counts were recorded for this clonotype. The J gene is TRBJ1-5, the V gene TRBV28; weak D call: TRBD1 (5 bases). Germline lookup yields CDR1 MDHEN and CDR2 SYDVKM. The length of the CDR3 is 11 residues. Trimming shortened V by 2 bases and J by 12 bases, and 8 bases separated the two germline ends. The DNA for the CDR3 is TGTGCCAGCAGTTTACAGGGTCGCCAGCATTTT. Protein product: CASSLQGRQHF.

In its sample, this clonotype was seen a few times. This chain links TRBV11-1 with TRBJ2-1; D is unclear. This CDR3 is built from 16 residues. Deletions cut 2 bases from V and 5 bases from J, with 16 bases between. Germline V gives CDR1 SGHAT, CDR2 FQDESV (reference sequence). CDR3 residues: CASSLNPTMGNNEQFF. The CDR3 DNA reads TGTGCCAGCAGCTTAAACCCGACAATGGGGAACAATGAGCAGTTCTTC.

This clonotype was detected a few times. The rearrangement joins TRBV6-5 to TRBJ2-7; D remains unclear. The CDR3 covers 12 residues. V lost 6 bases and J 6 bases, leaving 12 bases between the germline ends. CDR1 is MNHEY, CDR2 SVGAGI, per germline. The CDR3 is CASSQSVFEQYF. The CDR3 coding sequence is TGTGCCAGCAGCCAATCTGTGTTCGAGCAGTACTTC.

The CDR3 loop is CATSSQRGDYNEQFF. The CDR3 DNA follows: TGTGCCACCAGCAGCCAGCGGGGGGACTACAATGAGCAGTTCTTC. V and J are TRBV15 and TRBJ2-1; 9 nucleotides line up with TRBD2. The CDR3 runs 15 residues. With 3 bases clipped from V and 3 bases from J, the junction kept 3 bases outside the gene matches. CDR1 and CDR2 (germline): LNHNV, YYDKDF (reference sequence).

In DNA form, the CDR3 reads TGTGCCAGCAGTTTTACCTTGGGGACGTCGGATCTCAATCAGCCCCAGCATTTT. It is translated as CASSFTLGTSDLNQPQHF. The chain recombines TRBV27 with TRBJ1-5, with TRBD1 as a possible D gene (5 bases). The CDR3 runs to 18 residues. The ends were cut back, 3 bases at V and 3 bases at J, with 21 bases in the middle. The germline gives CDR1 MNHEY, CDR2 SMNVEV (reference sequence).

This clonotype showed up just once. The chain uses TRBV9 and TRBJ2-6; the D gene could be TRBD1 or TRBD2 (5 bases each). Trimming took off 5 bases at V and 0 bases at J, with 18 bases between the two ends. Germline CDR1 is SGDLS and CDR2 is YYNGEE. The CDR3 is made up of 18 amino acids. The CDR3 sequence is CASRKGSGADSGANVLTF. DNA of the CDR3: TGTGCCAGCAGAAAAGGGTCCGGGGCCGACTCTGGGGCCAACGTCCTGACTTTC.

This clonotype was observed a few times. CDR3 sequence: CASSLREYTDTQYF. The DNA for the CDR3 is TGCGCCAGCAGCTTGCGGGAATACACAGATACGCAGTATTTT. The V call is TRBV5-1, the J call TRBJ2-3, with D maybe TRBD2 (5 bases). In germline, CDR1 is SGHRS, CDR2 YFSETQ. Trimming took 1 base from V and 2 from J, leaving 8 bases between them. The CDR3 is 14 amino acids.

The chain combines TRBV6-6 with TRBJ2-3; the D gene could be TRBD1 or TRBD2 (5 bases each). The CDR3 is 15 residues long. Germline lookup yields CDR1 MNHNY and CDR2 SVGAGI (reference sequence). The ends were cut back, 3 bases at V and 1 base at J, with 11 bases in the middle. The CDR3 nucleotides are TGTGCCAGCAGTTATTGGGGGATAGGCACAGATACGCAGTATTTT. It encodes CASSYWGIGTDTQYF.